This T cell receptor beta chain was sequenced in a study of shared clonotypes between healthy human individuals. Germline lookup yields CDR1 SGHAT and CDR2 FQNNGV. Germline trimming cut 6 bases from V and 1 base from J; bases unmatched to any gene: 5. The CDR3 contains 14 residues. Sequenced by immunoSEQ multiplex PCR; TCRdb stores in-frame clones only, minus some. The table shows more than 550,000 clones, with 90% occurring only once. The chain carries TRBV11-2 and TRBJ2-5; 7 bases fit TRBD1. Sequenced: memory CD8+ T cells from PBMCs. Described subset: CD45RO+ cells pooled with CCR7-negative TemRA cells. This clonotype was obtained from a young man in good health. Some clones in this sample may be carry-over from other donors' samples. The CDR3 loop is CASRPRDSQETQYF. The DNA for the CDR3 is TGTGCCAGCAGACCACGGGACAGCCAAGAGACCCAGTACTTC.